The T cell receptor beta chain described here comes from a study of shared clonotypes between healthy human individuals. Notes on the study in general: In the sorted subsets, rarefaction showed sequencing was incomplete despite large depth.

A word on this clone: Its target is not known.

Across several immunoSEQ plates, the genomic DNA of each subset was split evenly. Measured with immunoSEQ multiplex PCR; TCRdb has only the in-frame clones, and not every one. The sample shows under 600,000 clones, more than 95% of them seen only once. Trimming took off 3 bases at V and 2 bases at J, with 12 bases between the two ends. This CDR3 has 15 amino acids. Germline V gene data show CDR1 as MDHEN and CDR2 as SYDVKM. The TCR originated in a young woman in good health. V is TRBV28 and J is TRBJ2-3, with D tentatively TRBD2 (5 bases). Sequencing was performed on naive CD4+ T cells sorted from blood. Subset in this sample: CD45RA+ positively selected. The CDR3 here is CASSFGGGNTDTQYF. The CDR3 DNA sequence: TGTGCCAGCAGTTTTGGAGGAGGTAACACAGATACGCAGTATTTT.